What follows are 23 T cell receptor beta chains derived from one specimen sequenced in a study of blood T cells in healthy people across ages. Primed by a sample-barcoded 5' primer and a J-beta primer mix, a second PCR proceeded for roughly 6 to 12 cycles. TCRdb used MiXCR to reprocess the 5' RACE reads, holding one entry per CDR3 protein. The data contain some 1.8 million distinct CDR3 sequences, approximately 39% of them singletons. The specimen was blood. These receptors originate from a human donor in good health.

This clonotype was seen a handful of times. This rearrangement joins TRBV12-3 or TRBV12-4 to TRBJ2-3, with D hard to call. V lost 1 base and J lost 5, with 10 bases in between. The CDR3 has 14 amino acids. Here the CDR3 reads CASSLGGSRDTQYF. CDR3 nucleotide sequence: TGTGCCAGCAGTTTAGGCGGTTCGAGAGATACGCAGTATTTT.

The sample holds a few counts of this clonotype. Here the CDR3 DNA reads TGTGCCATCAGCCCCGGGACACTAGCCGGAGATACGCAGTATTTT. This encodes CAISPGTLAGDTQYF. J is TRBJ2-3 and V is TRBV10-3; perhaps D is TRBD1 or TRBD2 (6 bases each). This CDR3 has 15 amino acids. From germline, CDR1 is ENHRY and CDR2 SYGVKD. The V end lost 6 bases, the J end lost 5 bases, and 18 bases lay between the germline ends.

The gene calls are TRBV12-3 or TRBV12-4 and TRBJ2-7; D uncertain. The CDR3 totals 15 residues. V lost 6 bases, J lost 0 bases, and 15 bases lay in between. Written as DNA, the CDR3 is TGTGCCAGCAGCGAAAGGGCGGAGAACTCCTACGAGCAGTACTTC. It codes for CASSERAENSYEQYF.

The chain has TRBV6-2 or TRBV6-3 and TRBJ2-7, with 7 bases aligning to TRBD1. This CDR3 spans 15 amino acids. The germline V gene has CDR1 MNHEY and CDR2 SVGEGT. V lost 4 bases to trimming and J lost 1 base; unmatched junction nucleotides: 7. The CDR3 DNA follows: TGTGCCAGCAGTTCCCGGGACAGAATGTCCTACGAGCAGTACTTC. It yields the protein CASSSRDRMSYEQYF.

The V and J genes are TRBV7-1 and TRBJ1-1; D gene unclear. TRBV7-1 is assigned to the ORF class and has an uncertain function. V was clipped by 3 bases and J by 4 bases, with 6 bases between them. This CDR3 has 12 amino acids. The CDR3 sequence is CASSSEFTEAFF. The CDR3, as DNA: TGTGCCAGCAGCTCGGAGTTCACTGAAGCTTTCTTT.

This chain links TRBV20-1 with TRBJ1-2, with D perhaps TRBD1 (5 bases). The CDR3 runs 14 residues. V dropped 7 bases and J dropped 2 bases, with 17 bases sitting between them. Per the germline V gene, CDR1 is DFQATT and CDR2 is SNEGSKA (reference sequence). CDR3 amino acids: CSVSRAGFNYGYTF. CDR3 nucleotide sequence: TGCAGTGTTTCCAGGGCTGGATTCAACTATGGCTACACCTTC.

The chain links TRBV29-1 to TRBJ1-4; D is undetermined. The CDR3 has 15 residues. In germline, CDR1 is SQVTM, CDR2 ANQGSEA. V was shortened by 5 bases and J by 0 bases, with 13 bases between the two germline ends. CDR3 nucleotides: TGCAGCGTTTCGCCTTTAGGTGCAACTAATGAAAAACTGTTTTTT. This gives the protein CSVSPLGATNEKLFF.

This clonotype showed up many times. The chain joins TRBV20-1 to TRBJ2-1; TRBD2 agrees at 14 bases. With V trimmed by 6 bases and J by 2 bases, 0 bases remained unmatched. This CDR3 is built from 14 residues. Germline V gene data show CDR1 as DFQATT and CDR2 as SNEGSKA (reference sequence). The CDR3: CSAGLAGAYNEQFF. The CDR3 DNA reads TGCAGTGCGGGACTAGCGGGGGCCTACAATGAGCAGTTCTTC.

CDR3 nucleotide sequence: TGTGCCAGCAGCTACGGGACAGGGCAAGCTTTCTTT. Translating gives CASSYGTGQAFF. J is TRBJ1-1 and V is TRBV11-3; 9 nucleotides line up with TRBD1. The CDR3 spans 12 residues. The trim removed 4 bases at V and 9 bases at J, leaving 3 bases unmatched. In germline, CDR1 is SGHNT, CDR2 YENEEA.

Notes on this clonotype: The junction departs from the called germline gene at one end, perhaps through a read error. The rearrangement links TRBV4-3 to TRBJ2-7; perhaps TRBD2 as D (6 bases). CDR3 length: 17 amino acids. Per the germline V gene, CDR1 is LGHNA and CDR2 is YSLEER. The CDR3 DNA sequence: TGCGCCAGCGGCCAAGATGGCCGCGGGGCTAGCTCCTACGAGCAGTACTTC. Residues: CASGQDGRGASSYEQYF.

The chain has TRBV6-2 or TRBV6-3 and TRBJ2-1; TRBD1 aligns across 7 bases. Germline V gene sequence: CDR1 MNHEY, CDR2 SVGEGT. J gave up 5 bases and V 6 bases, and 4 bases lay outside the gene matches. The CDR3 extends over 13 amino acids. The CDR3 sequence: CASRRQGNNEQFF. CDR3 in DNA: TGTGCCAGCAGGAGACAGGGAAACAATGAGCAGTTCTTC.

The genes are TRBV20-1 and TRBJ1-5; D not resolved. The CDR3 is made up of 12 amino acids. Looked up from germline, CDR1 is DFQATT and CDR2 is SNEGSKA (reference sequence). The V and J ends lost 7 bases and 9 bases respectively, with 16 bases between them. CDR3 DNA: TGCAGTGAGGAGGGCGGAATCGGGCCCCAGCATTTT. This codes for CSEEGGIGPQHF.

Only a few counts were recorded for this clonotype. The chain is built from TRBV4-1 and TRBJ2-7; D gene ambiguous. The better agreement between TRBJ2-5 and the DNA end casts doubt on the J call. Germline V lookup: CDR1 MGHRA, CDR2 YSYEKL. The CDR3 length is 12 residues. CDR3 loop: CASSQGKRTQYF. CDR3 in DNA: TGCGCCAGCAGCCAAGGGAAGCGGACCCAGTACTTC.

The sample holds many counts of this clonotype. The gene calls are TRBV7-3 and TRBJ2-1; D might be TRBD2 (5 bases). The ends were cut back, 6 bases at V and 5 bases at J, with 11 bases in the middle. CDR3 length: 13 residues. The germline V gene encodes CDR1 SGHTA and CDR2 FQGTGA. CDR3 residues: CASSRGVHNEQFF. The CDR3 region has the DNA TGTGCCAGCAGTCGGGGTGTCCACAATGAGCAGTTCTTC.

This clonotype was picked up a small number of times. The chain carries TRBV12-3 or TRBV12-4 and TRBJ2-5; perhaps TRBD2 as D (6 bases). The ends were cut back, 5 bases at V and 1 base at J, with 14 bases in the middle. The length of the CDR3 is 15 residues. CDR3 in amino acids: CASSEGLPRQETQYF. In nucleotides, the CDR3 is TGTGCCAGCAGTGAAGGACTACCCCGCCAAGAGACCCAGTACTTC.

The rearrangement joins TRBV4-3 to TRBJ1-6; tentatively, D is TRBD1 (5 bases). The CDR3 sequence is 17 residues long. In germline, CDR1 is LGHNA, CDR2 YSLEER. V was clipped by 3 bases and J by 7 bases, with 19 bases between them. The CDR3 DNA follows: TGCGCCAGCAGCCACCTAAAGAACGGGGGTGGCAATTCACCCCTCCACTTT. Amino acid sequence: CASSHLKNGGGNSPLHF.

This clonotype was found a few times. The V call is TRBV5-6, the J call TRBJ1-4, with D possibly matching TRBD1 (5 bases). The ends were cut back, 2 bases at V and 6 bases at J, with 11 bases in the middle. CDR3 length: 14 amino acids. CDR1 SGHDT and CDR2 YYEEEE come from the germline V gene. CDR3 amino acids: CASSFGDGDEKLFF. The DNA for the CDR3 is TGTGCCAGCAGCTTTGGGGACGGGGATGAAAAACTGTTTTTT.

The rearrangement uses TRBV7-3 and TRBJ2-1; D might be TRBD2 (6 bases). This CDR3 comprises 14 residues. V was shortened by 2 bases and J by 10 bases, with 15 bases between the two germline ends. In germline, CDR1 is SGHTA, CDR2 FQGTGA. The DNA for the CDR3 is TGTGCCAGCAGCTTAGCGGAGGGAGCCTACGAGCAGTTCTTC. Protein sequence: CASSLAEGAYEQFF.

This clonotype was picked up a small number of times. The chain joins TRBV20-1 to TRBJ2-2; D remains ambiguous. The V and J ends lost 0 bases and 5 bases respectively, with 7 bases between them. The CDR3 contains 13 residues. From germline, CDR1 is DFQATT and CDR2 SNEGSKA (reference sequence). The CDR3 sequence: CSAREMETGELFF. In DNA, the CDR3 is TGCAGTGCTAGAGAAATGGAAACCGGGGAGCTGTTTTTT.

This sequence joins TRBV6-5 and TRBJ1-6; 9 positions agree with TRBD1. From germline, CDR1 is MNHEY and CDR2 SVGAGI. Losses at the gene ends were 6 bases for V and 7 bases for J; bases not matched to a gene: 7. This CDR3 comprises 15 residues. The CDR3 sequence is CASRWDRDFNSPLHF. For the CDR3, the DNA is TGTGCCAGCAGGTGGGACAGGGATTTCAATTCACCCCTCCACTTT.

Notes on this clonotype: A much larger clone lies a single base off, so this may be a read error. The CDR3 DNA sequence: TGTGCCAGCAGCTTCCCCCCGAAGAGGGTCACGGCCGCAAATGAGCAGTTCTTC. Its translation: CASSFPPKRVTAANEQFF. V gene TRBV7-9 combines with J gene TRBJ2-1; D possibly corresponds to TRBD2 (5 bases). The CDR3 has 18 residues. The V gene's germline CDR1 is SEHNR and CDR2 FQNEAQ (reference sequence). V dropped 3 bases and J dropped 7 bases, with 25 bases sitting between them.

The chain couples TRBV20-1 to TRBJ2-7; 8 positions agree with TRBD2. TRBJ2-5 explains the end of the DNA better; the J call may be wrong. CDR1 is DFQATT and CDR2 is SNEGSKA in the germline V gene (reference sequence). The CDR3 loop spans 13 amino acids. The CDR3 sequence is CSAIKLAGWTQYF. CDR3 DNA: TGCAGTGCTATAAAATTAGCGGGGTGGACCCAGTACTTC.

This clonotype has just a few counts. The chain employs TRBV20-1 and TRBJ2-4; TRBD1 is a possible D gene (5 bases). With the DNA end fitting TRBJ2-7 better, the J assignment may be wrong. Per the germline V gene, CDR1 is DFQATT and CDR2 is SNEGSKA (reference sequence). The CDR3 spans 14 residues. The CDR3 DNA reads as TGCAGTGCTCAACAAGGGCAGGGCGTCGACGAGCAGTACTTC. This codes for CSAQQGQGVDEQYF.